These T cell receptor beta chains were read from a single sample in a study of T-cell reconstitution after alpha-beta-depleted transplantation in children. TCRdb re-called the PCR reads through MiXCR, storing one row per CDR3 protein. Of about 270,000 distinct CDR3 sequences listed, over 8% are singletons. Material: PBMCs from the stem cell graft donor, obtained from the stem cell graft. Receptors originate from a human donor who donated a stem cell graft to a child with SCID. The CDR3 runs from the conserved cysteine through the conserved F or W. Each record gives: clone size, D gene, V gene, J gene, CDR3 protein, CDR3 DNA. A D gene is named only where the DNA matches it firmly. Clone size is shown for a subset of rows, as once, few, many or a class of expanded clone.

>.|TRBD2|TRBV7-2|TRBJ2-1
CASSTPAGSNEQFF
TGTGCCAGCAGCACCCCAGCGGGGTCCAATGAGCAGTTCTTC
>many|.|TRBV10-1|TRBJ2-7
CASSDDSYEQYF
TGCGCCAGCAGTGATGACAGCTACGAGCAGTACTTC
>few|.|TRBV5-6|TRBJ2-7
CASSVLGYEQYF
TGTGCCAGCAGCGTTCTAGGCTACGAGCAGTACTTC
>.|TRBD1|TRBV14|TRBJ2-3
CASSHPGTGTDTQYF
TGTGCCAGCAGCCACCCCGGGACAGGGACAGATACGCAGTATTTT
>.|.|TRBV27|TRBJ2-3
CASKGRNSTGTTDTQYF
TGTGCCAGCAAGGGCCGAAACTCAACAGGAACCACAGATACGCAGTATTTT
>large|TRBD1|TRBV3-1|TRBJ2-3
CASSQVGTGTDTQYF
TGTGCCAGCAGCCAAGTGGGGACAGGGACAGATACGCAGTATTTT
>.|TRBD1|TRBV2|TRBJ2-2
CAILGQSGELFF
TGTGCCATCCTGGGACAGTCCGGGGAGCTGTTTTTT
>many|.|TRBV10-3|TRBJ2-2
CAISDRYTGELFF
TGTGCCATCAGTGATCGGTACACCGGGGAGCTGTTTTTT
>.|.|TRBV12-3/TRBV12-4|TRBJ2-1
CASSLKGGGNEQFF
TGTGCCAGCAGCCTTAAAGGCGGCGGGAATGAGCAGTTCTTC
>.|TRBD1|TRBV5-1|TRBJ1-1
CASRLGQGNTEAFF
TGCGCCAGCAGACTGGGACAGGGGAACACTGAAGCTTTCTTT
>.|.|TRBV27|TRBJ1-5
CASSASGSVSNQPQHF
TGTGCCAGCAGTGCCTCAGGGTCGGTTAGCAATCAGCCCCAGCATTTT
>few|.|TRBV4-1|TRBJ2-1
CASSQRGRNEQFF
TGCGCCAGCAGCCAGAGGGGGAGGAATGAGCAGTTCTTC
>.|.|TRBV20-1|TRBJ2-7
CSAAGGVGAHYEQYF
TGCAGTGCCGCCGGGGGTGTGGGGGCTCACTACGAGCAGTACTTC
>.|.|TRBV11-2|TRBJ2-7
CASSLEGGGAAYSEQYF
TGTGCCAGCAGCTTAGAGGGCGGGGGCGCCGCTTATTCCGAGCAGTACTTC
>many|TRBD1|TRBV2|TRBJ2-2
CASNDYRGNTGELFF
TGTGCCAGCAATGACTACAGGGGGAACACCGGGGAGCTGTTTTTT
>.|.|TRBV16|TRBJ2-7
CASSHQSAQGYPYEQYF
TGTGCCAGCAGCCATCAATCGGCTCAGGGCTACCCCTACGAGCAGTACTTC
>few|TRBD2|TRBV7-8|TRBJ2-3
CASSLMSILASTDTQYF
TGTGCCAGCAGCTTGATGTCGATACTAGCGAGCACAGATACGCAGTATTTT
>few|.|TRBV20-1|TRBJ2-7
CSAGLVRSEQYF
TGCAGTGCGGGCCTGGTTCGAAGCGAGCAGTACTTC
>few|TRBD1|TRBV5-5|TRBJ1-5
CASNRDRDGNQPQHF
TGTGCCAGCAACCGGGACAGGGATGGCAATCAGCCCCAGCATTTT
>.|TRBD1|TRBV18|TRBJ2-7
CASSQTGTVSEQYF
TGTGCCAGCTCACAGACCGGGACAGTGAGCGAGCAGTACTTC
>few|.|TRBV23-1|TRBJ2-1
CASISGARFF
TGCGCCAGCATTTCTGGGGCGCGGTTCTTC
>few|TRBD1|TRBV7-8|TRBJ2-2
CASSSRTGGSPGELFF
TGTGCCAGCAGCTCCCGGACAGGGGGCAGCCCCGGGGAGCTGTTTTTT
>few|TRBD2|TRBV7-2|TRBJ2-7
CASSAKAGGTDEQYF
TGTGCCAGCAGCGCAAAAGCGGGGGGGACTGACGAGCAGTACTTC
>.|.|TRBV24-1|TRBJ2-5
CATSDTGAGPETQYF
TGTGCCACCAGTGACACGGGGGCAGGCCCAGAGACCCAGTACTTC
>.|.|TRBV3-1|TRBJ1-6
CASSQDQGRSPLHF
TGTGCCAGCAGCCAAGATCAGGGGCGGTCACCCCTCCACTTT
>many|TRBD2|TRBV7-2|TRBJ2-5
CASSTRLAVQETQYF
TGTGCCAGCAGCACCCGACTAGCGGTACAGGAGACCCAGTACTTC
>few|.|TRBV13|TRBJ2-2
CASSLVTVGELFF
TGTGCCAGCAGCTTGGTTACAGTCGGGGAGCTGTTTTTT
>few|TRBD2|TRBV12-5|TRBJ2-5
CASGLVKGLATETQYF
TGTGCTAGTGGTTTGGTAAAGGGACTAGCTACAGAGACCCAGTACTTC
>.|.|TRBV6-2/TRBV6-3|TRBJ1-5
CASLQRAHSNQPQHF
TGTGCCAGTCTTCAGCGGGCCCATAGCAATCAGCCCCAGCATTTT
>few|.|TRBV12-3/TRBV12-4|TRBJ2-2
CASSFSLDSNTGELFF
TGTGCCAGCAGTTTCTCCCTGGACTCGAACACCGGGGAGCTGTTTTTT
>.|TRBD1|TRBV5-1|TRBJ2-7
CASSLGGRGFYEQYF
TGCGCCAGCAGCTTGGGTGGCAGGGGGTTCTACGAGCAGTACTTC
>.|.|TRBV20-1|TRBJ2-1
CSASDEYNEQFF
TGCAGTGCTAGTGACGAATACAATGAGCAGTTCTTC
>many|.|TRBV7-8|TRBJ1-5
CATSGGSNQPQHF
TGTGCCACCTCGGGGGGGAGCAATCAGCCCCAGCATTTT
>.|.|TRBV3-1|TRBJ2-3
CATCQEGPWTDTQYF
TGTGCCACCTGCCAAGAGGGCCCGTGGACAGATACGCAGTATTTT
>few|TRBD2|TRBV12-3/TRBV12-4|TRBJ2-5
CASRLAGGLQETQYF
TGTGCCAGCAGATTAGCGGGGGGGTTACAAGAGACCCAGTACTTC
>.|.|TRBV7-9|TRBJ2-2
CASTRTNTGELFF
TGTGCCAGCACCCGAACGAACACCGGGGAGCTGTTTTTT
>.|.|TRBV5-1|TRBJ1-6
CASSLLQGNSPLHF
TGCGCCAGCAGCTTGCTTCAAGGTAATTCACCCCTCCACTTT
>few|.|TRBV9|TRBJ2-3
CASSGGNGGGTDTQYF
TGTGCCAGCAGCGGGGGAAACGGGGGCGGCACAGATACGCAGTATTTT
>many|.|TRBV2|TRBJ2-7
CASKLQSYEQYF
TGTGCCAGCAAACTGCAATCCTACGAGCAGTACTTC
>.|.|TRBV20-1|TRBJ1-2
CSANDGGTYGYTF
TGCAGTGCTAACGACGGGGGTACCTATGGCTACACCTTC
>few|.|TRBV5-1|TRBJ1-2
CASSLRDGKNYGYTF
TGCGCCAGCAGCTTAAGGGACGGGAAGAACTATGGCTACACCTTC
>few|.|TRBV27|TRBJ1-4
CASSSGALNEKLFF
TGTGCCAGCAGTTCAGGGGCCCTTAATGAAAAACTGTTTTTT
>few|.|TRBV3-1|TRBJ2-7
CASSQAREFYEQYF
TGTGCCAGCAGCCAAGCCAGGGAATTCTACGAGCAGTACTTC
>many|.|TRBV24-1|TRBJ2-5
CATSDPPVETQYF
TGTGCCACCAGTGACCCCCCCGTTGAGACCCAGTACTTC
>few|.|TRBV19|TRBJ2-3
CASSIPPVLGMNTQYF
TGTGCCAGTAGTATTCCCCCTGTGCTAGGAATGAATACGCAGTATTTT
>few|.|TRBV7-6|TRBJ2-7
CASSLDRGLNEQYF
TGTGCCAGCAGCTTAGACCGGGGGCTAAACGAGCAGTACTTC
>many|.|TRBV7-9|TRBJ2-7
CASSSQESYEQYF
TGTGCCAGCAGCTCACAGGAATCCTACGAGCAGTACTTC
>many|.|TRBV10-3|TRBJ1-1
CAITMTDRNTEAFF
TGTGCCATCACAATGACTGACAGGAACACTGAAGCTTTCTTT
>.|.|TRBV7-3|TRBJ2-1
CASSLATGGKGDEQFF
TGTGCCAGCAGCTTAGCCACTGGGGGTAAGGGCGATGAGCAGTTCTTC
>few|.|TRBV7-2|TRBJ2-2
CASSLGLFGAHTGELFF
TGTGCCAGCAGCTTAGGCTTATTTGGGGCTCACACCGGGGAGCTGTTTTTT